Listed below are T cell receptor beta chains from one sample, sequenced in a study of early T cells in non-severe SARS-CoV-2 infection. TCRdb re-called the 5' RACE reads through MiXCR, storing one row per CDR3 protein. The sample carries approximately 48,000 distinct CDR3 sequences, 9.3% recorded once. Sequencing was carried out using whole blood. Receptor source: an adult who was a healthcare worker with PCR-confirmed SARS-CoV-2 infection or an uninfected control (not recorded which). CDR3s include the opening cysteine and the closing phenylalanine or tryptophan. The order of the fields is CDR3 length, clone size, D gene, J gene, V gene, CDR3 protein, CDR3 DNA. A D gene is named only where the DNA matches it firmly. A row's size may be missing; if present it is once, few, many or a size class.

length: 13
size: NA
D: NA
J: TRBJ1-2
V: TRBV6-2/TRBV6-3
CDR3: CASSYSTGYGYTF
DNA: TGTGCCAGCAGTTACTCGACAGGCTATGGCTACACCTTC

length: 16
size: many
D: NA
J: TRBJ1-1
V: TRBV5-1
CDR3: CASSKLERAANTEAFF
DNA: TGCGCCAGCAGCAAACTTGAGCGGGCAGCGAACACTGAAGCTTTCTTT

length: 15
size: NA
D: NA
J: TRBJ2-3
V: TRBV15
CDR3: CATSRDLRYTDTQYF
DNA: TGTGCCACCAGCAGAGATTTAAGATACACAGATACGCAGTATTTT

length: 14
size: few
D: NA
J: TRBJ2-7
V: TRBV4-2
CDR3: CASSQSDRPYEQYF
DNA: TGTGCCAGCAGCCAATCGGACCGGCCCTACGAGCAGTACTTC

length: 11
size: NA
D: NA
J: TRBJ1-2
V: TRBV28
CDR3: CASWSSYGYTF
DNA: TGTGCCAGTTGGTCGAGCTATGGCTACACCTTC

length: 13
size: NA
D: NA
J: TRBJ1-4
V: TRBV29-1
CDR3: CSFRGETNEKLFF
DNA: TGCAGCTTCCGAGGGGAAACTAATGAAAAACTGTTTTTT

length: 14
size: few
D: NA
J: TRBJ2-3
V: TRBV6-2/TRBV6-3
CDR3: CVSSSHRSTDTQYF
DNA: TGTGTCAGCAGTTCCCACCGTAGCACAGATACGCAGTATTTT

length: 11
size: many
D: NA
J: TRBJ2-3
V: TRBV6-1
CDR3: CASSHTDTQYF
DNA: TGTGCCAGCAGTCACACAGATACGCAGTATTTT

length: 14
size: many
D: NA
J: TRBJ2-7
V: TRBV5-6
CDR3: CASSLLSGKYEQYF
DNA: TGTGCCAGCAGCTTGTTGTCGGGGAAGTACGAGCAGTACTTC

length: 16
size: NA
D: TRBD2
J: TRBJ2-3
V: TRBV29-1
CDR3: CSVDGTSGTSTDTQYF
DNA: TGCAGCGTTGACGGTACTAGCGGGACTAGCACAGATACGCAGTATTTT

length: 14
size: many
D: NA
J: TRBJ1-5
V: TRBV28
CDR3: CASSFLAGGQPQHF
DNA: TGTGCCAGCAGTTTCTTGGCCGGGGGGCAGCCCCAGCATTTT

length: 15
size: many
D: NA
J: TRBJ2-7
V: TRBV10-3
CDR3: CAISGARRDSDEQYF
DNA: TGTGCCATCAGTGGGGCACGCAGGGATAGCGACGAGCAGTACTTC

length: 12
size: medium-sized
D: NA
J: TRBJ2-3
V: TRBV18
CDR3: CASSPTTDTQYF
DNA: TGTGCCAGCTCACCGACGACAGATACGCAGTATTTT

length: 14
size: few
D: NA
J: TRBJ1-1
V: TRBV7-2
CDR3: CASSSETRHTEAFF
DNA: TGTGCCAGCAGCTCAGAGACCAGGCACACTGAAGCTTTCTTT